This entry lists 11 T cell receptor beta chains sequenced from one sample in a study of Ad26.COV2.S vaccination and SARS-CoV-2 variants. Profiling relied on immunoSEQ multiplex PCR, and the TCRdb table lists in-frame clones only, not all of them. Among 250,000 or so clones listed, roughly 85% were seen once. Documented treatment: about 20 received Ad26.COV2.S at low or high dose, single or two shots; roughly five received placebo; per-sample allocation not given. Each sample was drawn 63 days after the first injection (of vaccine or placebo). Specimen: peripheral blood, collected in a trial of Ad26.COV2.S vaccine versus placebo. Receptors were obtained from a person between 18 and 65 years old who received the Ad26.COV2.S COVID-19 vaccine or a placebo.

Here the CDR3 DNA reads TGTGCCAGCAGTGATGCTGAGACTAACAGGGCTGGGGGCTACGAGCAGTACTTC. Translation: CASSDAETNRAGGYEQYF. This rearrangement joins TRBV6-1 to TRBJ2-7; a possible D gene is TRBD1 (6 bases). This CDR3 spans 18 amino acids. Per germline, CDR1 MNHNS and CDR2 SASEGT. The ends were cut back, 3 bases at V and 3 bases at J, with 24 bases in the middle.

The chain couples TRBV21-1 to TRBJ2-7; the table's D call, TRBD2, has no DNA check behind it. TRBV21-1 counts as a pseudogene. The CDR3 totals 14 residues. CDR3 residues: CASSKAMRVYEQYV. The CDR3 DNA follows: TGTGCCAGCAGCAAAGCCATGAGGGTCTACGAGCAGTACGTC.

This sequence joins TRBV4-3 and TRBJ1-1, with a tentative D call TRBD1 (5 bases). CDR1 and CDR2 (germline): LGHNA, YSLEER. The CDR3 length is 16 residues. V was cut by 0 bases and J by 1 base, with 12 bases left in between. The CDR3 protein is CASSQEGGVGNTEAFF. The DNA of the CDR3 is TGCGCCAGCAGCCAAGAGGGGGGGGTAGGGAACACTGAAGCTTTCTTT.

V usage is TRBV5-1 and J usage is TRBJ1-1, with D possibly being TRBD1 (6 bases). V gave up 5 bases and J gave up 0 bases, with 20 bases separating them. The CDR3 runs 17 residues. Looked up from germline, CDR1 is SGHRS and CDR2 is YFSETQ. CDR3 in DNA: TGCGCCAGCAGTATGGCAGGGGTGATTATCATGAACACTGAAGCTTTCTTT. Its translation is CASSMAGVIIMNTEAFF.

This chain connects TRBV7-9 to TRBJ2-5, with D perhaps matching TRBD1 (5 bases). V lost 2 bases and J 5 bases, leaving 12 bases between the germline ends. This CDR3 has 14 amino acids. Germline V lookup: CDR1 SEHNR, CDR2 FQNEAQ (reference sequence). The CDR3 sequence: CASSLFTGSETQYF. CDR3 sequence (DNA): TGTGCCAGCAGCTTATTTACAGGCTCTGAGACCCAGTACTTC.

The chain employs TRBV21-1 and TRBJ2-7; the D segment call TRBD2 is taken from the table without a DNA check. TRBV21-1 has pseudogene status. The length of the CDR3 is 13 residues. Written as DNA, the CDR3 is TGTGCCAGCAGCAAAGTCGATAGGGCGAGGGTGTACGTC. It translates to CASSKVDRARVYV.

This clone was counted a few times. CDR3 loop: CASSTPAGGVKTQYF. The DNA of the CDR3 is TGTGCCAGCAGTACTCCGGCCGGGGGAGTCAAGACCCAGTACTTC. This rearrangement joins TRBV6-5 to TRBJ2-5; tentatively, D is TRBD2 (6 bases). Germline V gene lookup returns CDR1 MNHEY and CDR2 SVGAGI. CDR3 size: 15 residues. Trimming removed 5 bases from V and 6 bases from J, with 19 bases in between.

This clone has just a few counts. The gene calls are TRBV21-1 and TRBJ2-7; no DNA check was done on the table's D call, TRBD2. TRBV21-1 is shown as a pseudogene. This CDR3 is 15 amino acids long. CDR3 coding DNA: TGTGCCAGCAGCAAAGTAACGGGGTTTAGATACGAGCAGTACGTC. It is translated as CASSKVTGFRYEQYV.

The chain employs TRBV24-1 and TRBJ1-5, with a tentative D call TRBD1 (5 bases). V dropped 5 bases and J dropped 5 bases, with 6 bases sitting between them. The germline V gene encodes CDR1 KGHDR and CDR2 SFDVKD. CDR3 length equals 12 residues. The DNA of the CDR3 is TGTGCCACCAGTGTAGGGGATCAGCCCCAGCATTTT. Encoded protein: CATSVGDQPQHF.

To note about this clone: Other DNA sequences of this sample code for an identical CDR3. The chain uses TRBV5-1 and TRBJ2-2, with TRBD2 matching 11 bases. Trimming took 3 bases from V and 1 from J; bases not matched to a gene: 2. Germline V gene data show CDR1 as SGHRS and CDR2 as YFSETQ. This CDR3 is 16 amino acids long. This CDR3 is CASSSLAGGNTGELFF. Here the CDR3 DNA reads TGCGCCAGCAGCTCCCTAGCGGGGGGGAACACCGGGGAGCTGTTTTTT.

J is TRBJ2-5 and V is TRBV18, with 8 bases matching TRBD1. The CDR3 has 15 amino acids. The trim removed 5 bases at V and 1 base at J, leaving 6 bases unmatched. Per the germline V gene, CDR1 is KGHSH and CDR2 is LQKENI. CDR3 in DNA: TGTGCCAGCTCAACAACAGGGGGTTCCCAAGAGACCCAGTACTTC. Amino acids: CASSTTGGSQETQYF.